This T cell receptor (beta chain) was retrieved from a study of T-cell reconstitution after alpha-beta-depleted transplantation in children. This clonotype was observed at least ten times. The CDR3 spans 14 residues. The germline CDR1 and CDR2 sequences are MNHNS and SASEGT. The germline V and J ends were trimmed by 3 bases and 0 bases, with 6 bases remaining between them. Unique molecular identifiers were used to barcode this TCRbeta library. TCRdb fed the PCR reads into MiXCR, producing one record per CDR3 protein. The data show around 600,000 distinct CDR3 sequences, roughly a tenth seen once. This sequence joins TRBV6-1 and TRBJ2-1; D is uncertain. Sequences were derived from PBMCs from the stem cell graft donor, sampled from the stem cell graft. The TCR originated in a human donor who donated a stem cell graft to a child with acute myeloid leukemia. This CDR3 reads CASSDRSSYNEQFF. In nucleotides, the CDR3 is TGTGCCAGCAGTGACAGGAGCTCCTACAATGAGCAGTTCTTC.